Listed below are T cell receptor beta chains from one sample, sequenced in a study of shared clonotypes between healthy human individuals. The repertoire was sequenced with immunoSEQ multiplex PCR; TCRdb's copy has only in-frame clones and lacks some. The sample shows fewer than 3 million clones, roughly 92% of them seen only once. The sequenced material came from naive CD4+ T cells from PBMCs. These receptors were collected from a man in his late teens or twenties in good health. Some clones in this sample may be carry-over from other donors' samples. Both conserved end residues are part of each CDR3. A D gene is named only where the DNA matches it firmly. Only part of the rows carry a size: once, few, many, or a class if the clone is expanded.

V: TRBV9
D: TRBD1
J: TRBJ2-2
size: -
CDR3: CASSVMGQGANTGELFF
DNA: TGTGCCAGCAGCGTAATGGGACAGGGCGCGAACACCGGGGAGCTGTTTTTT

V: TRBV12-5
D: -
J: TRBJ2-1
size: -
CDR3: CASGGGAGNEQFF
DNA: TGTGCTAGTGGTGGGGGGGCTGGGAATGAGCAGTTCTTC

V: TRBV5-1
D: TRBD1
J: TRBJ1-4
size: -
CDR3: CASSYPGQSPPSGEKLFF
DNA: TGCGCCAGCAGCTACCCGGGACAGTCCCCTCCGTCGGGTGAAAAACTGTTTTTT

V: TRBV19
D: -
J: TRBJ1-3
size: -
CDR3: CASSIVEGNTIYF
DNA: TGTGCCAGTAGTATAGTGGAGGGGAACACCATATATTTT

V: TRBV27
D: -
J: TRBJ2-7
size: -
CDR3: CASSLAVSYEQYF
DNA: TGTGCCAGCAGTTTAGCGGTCTCCTACGAGCAGTACTTC

V: TRBV11-3
D: -
J: TRBJ2-3
size: -
CDR3: CASSLESIDTQYF
DNA: TGTGCCAGCAGCTTAGAATCTATCGATACGCAGTATTTT

V: TRBV30
D: TRBD2
J: TRBJ2-7
size: once
CDR3: CAWGTSGSYEQYF
DNA: TGTGCCTGGGGGACTAGCGGGTCCTACGAGCAGTACTTC

V: TRBV30
D: -
J: TRBJ2-4
size: -
CDR3: CAWSVTGNIQYF
DNA: TGTGCCTGGAGTGTAACAGGGAACATTCAGTACTTC

V: TRBV6-1
D: TRBD1
J: TRBJ2-5
size: -
CDR3: CASRGGQGAAETQYF
DNA: TGTGCCAGCAGAGGGGGCCAGGGGGCCGCAGAGACCCAGTACTTC

V: TRBV5-1
D: TRBD1
J: TRBJ2-1
size: -
CDR3: CASSLGTGYNEQFF
DNA: TGCGCCAGCAGCCTCGGGACAGGATACAATGAGCAGTTCTTC

V: TRBV25-1
D: TRBD1
J: TRBJ2-7
size: -
CDR3: CASSGRNRGHVSYEQYF
DNA: TGTGCCAGCAGTGGACGAAACAGGGGGCACGTCTCCTACGAGCAGTACTTC

V: TRBV28
D: TRBD1
J: TRBJ2-7
size: -
CDR3: CASSGTGGFYEQYF
DNA: TGTGCCAGCAGTGGGACAGGGGGCTTCTACGAGCAGTACTTC

V: TRBV9
D: TRBD1
J: TRBJ2-1
size: -
CDR3: CASSVTGANNEQFF
DNA: TGTGCCAGCAGCGTAACAGGGGCGAACAATGAGCAGTTCTTC

V: TRBV6-5
D: -
J: TRBJ2-1
size: -
CDR3: CASSYSGLGYNEQFF
DNA: TGTGCCAGCAGTTACTCGGGACTGGGGTACAATGAGCAGTTCTTC

V: TRBV19
D: TRBD2
J: TRBJ2-3
size: -
CDR3: CASRETSGRVDTQYF
DNA: TGTGCCAGTAGGGAGACTAGCGGGAGGGTGGATACGCAGTATTTT

V: TRBV6-6
D: TRBD1
J: TRBJ1-1
size: -
CDR3: CASSRPGTGSEAFF
DNA: TGTGCCAGCAGCCGTCCCGGGACAGGGAGTGAAGCTTTCTTT

V: TRBV5-1
D: -
J: TRBJ2-2
size: -
CDR3: CASSPLENTGELFF
DNA: TGCGCCAGCAGCCCTCTTGAGAACACCGGGGAGCTGTTTTTT

V: TRBV25-1
D: TRBD1
J: TRBJ1-4
size: -
CDR3: CASSVMIGQGATNEKLFF
DNA: TGTGCCAGCAGCGTTATGATAGGCCAGGGGGCCACTAATGAAAAACTGTTTTTT

V: TRBV9
D: -
J: TRBJ2-7
size: -
CDR3: CASSEGGGVYEQYF
DNA: TGTGCCAGCAGCGAAGGTGGAGGAGTCTACGAGCAGTACTTC

V: TRBV11-2
D: TRBD2
J: TRBJ2-7
size: -
CDR3: CASSPLLGPSGSSYEQYF
DNA: TGTGCCAGCAGCCCGCTATTAGGCCCTAGCGGGTCTTCCTACGAGCAGTACTTC

V: TRBV4-2
D: -
J: TRBJ2-7
size: -
CDR3: CASSQAVYSSYEQYF
DNA: TGTGCCAGCAGCCAGGCGGTTTACTCATCCTACGAGCAGTACTTC

V: TRBV28
D: -
J: TRBJ1-2
size: -
CDR3: CASFVLNYGYTF
DNA: TGTGCCAGCTTCGTACTTAACTATGGCTACACCTTC

V: TRBV10-3
D: TRBD1
J: TRBJ1-2
size: few
CDR3: CAIMPGQGRHGYTF
DNA: TGTGCCATCATGCCGGGACAGGGGAGACATGGCTACACCTTC

V: TRBV2
D: TRBD2
J: TRBJ2-7
size: -
CDR3: CASRGRGPGQYF
DNA: TGTGCCAGCAGGGGGAGGGGTCCAGGGCAGTACTTC

V: TRBV19
D: -
J: TRBJ2-1
size: -
CDR3: CASSIAVSEQFF
DNA: TGTGCCAGTAGTATAGCGGTCAGTGAGCAGTTCTTC

V: TRBV28
D: TRBD1
J: TRBJ2-7
size: -
CDR3: CASSLNWAGGTMEQYF
DNA: TGTGCCAGCAGTTTAAATTGGGCAGGGGGTACGATGGAGCAGTACTTC

V: TRBV2
D: -
J: TRBJ2-5
size: -
CDR3: CASREDQETQYF
DNA: TGTGCCAGCAGGGAAGACCAAGAGACCCAGTACTTC

V: TRBV6-1
D: -
J: TRBJ2-7
size: -
CDR3: CASSEYPSRGYEQYF
DNA: TGTGCCAGCAGTGAGTATCCCTCAAGGGGCTACGAGCAGTACTTC

V: TRBV19
D: -
J: TRBJ1-3
size: -
CDR3: CASSFDSAGNTIYF
DNA: TGTGCCAGTAGTTTTGACAGCGCTGGAAACACCATATATTTT

V: TRBV7-8
D: TRBD2
J: TRBJ2-7
size: -
CDR3: CASSSGIQYEQYF
DNA: TGTGCCAGCAGCAGCGGGATCCAATACGAGCAGTACTTC

V: TRBV18
D: -
J: TRBJ2-7
size: -
CDR3: CASSPPGRSSYEQYF
DNA: TGTGCCAGCTCACCACCGGGACGGAGTTCCTACGAGCAGTACTTC

V: TRBV5-1
D: -
J: TRBJ1-5
size: -
CDR3: CASSLGLNQPQHF
DNA: TGCGCCAGCAGCTTGGGGTTGAATCAGCCCCAGCATTTT

V: TRBV2
D: -
J: TRBJ2-7
size: few
CDR3: CASSELVVVTGTYEQYF
DNA: TGTGCCAGCAGTGAATTGGTAGTGGTTACCGGGACCTACGAGCAGTACTTC

V: TRBV15
D: TRBD2
J: TRBJ2-5
size: -
CDR3: CATTSGRLGETQYF
DNA: TGTGCCACCACTAGCGGGAGGTTGGGGGAGACCCAGTACTTC

V: TRBV19
D: -
J: TRBJ2-5
size: -
CDR3: CASSIASGLLGRETQYF
DNA: TGTGCCAGTAGTATAGCCTCCGGACTGCTCGGGCGAGAGACCCAGTACTTC

V: TRBV20-1
D: -
J: TRBJ1-2
size: -
CDR3: CSAGNGYTF
DNA: TGCAGTGCAGGGAATGGCTACACCTTC

V: TRBV4-2
D: -
J: TRBJ2-3
size: -
CDR3: CASSQDHSVSDTQYF
DNA: TGTGCCAGCAGCCAAGATCATTCCGTTTCAGATACGCAGTATTTT

V: TRBV16
D: -
J: TRBJ1-2
size: -
CDR3: CASSQWEWNYGYTF
DNA: TGTGCCAGCAGCCAATGGGAATGGAACTATGGCTACACCTTC

V: TRBV29-1
D: TRBD1
J: TRBJ1-1
size: -
CDR3: CSVEKTGPTEAFF
DNA: TGCAGCGTTGAAAAGACAGGGCCCACTGAAGCTTTCTTT

V: TRBV5-1
D: TRBD1
J: TRBJ2-7
size: -
CDR3: CASSTDRGYYEQYF
DNA: TGCGCCAGCAGCACCGACAGGGGGTACTACGAGCAGTACTTC

V: TRBV4-2
D: TRBD1
J: TRBJ2-1
size: -
CDR3: CASSQERQGFYNEQFF
DNA: TGTGCCAGCAGCCAAGAACGACAGGGATTCTACAATGAGCAGTTCTTC

V: TRBV10-1
D: -
J: TRBJ2-3
size: -
CDR3: CASSGGDSLSDTQYF
DNA: TGCGCCAGCAGTGGGGGGGACTCCCTTTCAGATACGCAGTATTTT

V: TRBV7-8
D: TRBD2
J: TRBJ2-7
size: -
CDR3: CASSLFRAGLADEQYF
DNA: TGTGCCAGCAGCTTATTCCGGGCGGGACTAGCCGACGAGCAGTACTTC

V: TRBV19
D: TRBD1
J: TRBJ1-2
size: -
CDR3: CASGQGNSIYGYTF
DNA: TGTGCCAGCGGACAGGGAAATTCAATCTATGGCTACACCTTC

V: TRBV5-1
D: TRBD2
J: TRBJ2-3
size: once
CDR3: CASSPGLAGVGDTQYF
DNA: TGCGCCAGCAGCCCGGGACTAGCGGGAGTCGGAGATACGCAGTATTTT

V: TRBV11-2
D: -
J: TRBJ1-1
size: -
CDR3: CASSLDRWRAEAFF
DNA: TGTGCCAGCAGCTTAGATCGATGGAGGGCAGAAGCTTTCTTT

V: TRBV10-1
D: -
J: TRBJ2-2
size: -
CDR3: CASSERAGFTGELFF
DNA: TGCGCCAGCAGTGAAAGGGCGGGATTCACCGGGGAGCTGTTTTTT

V: TRBV28
D: -
J: TRBJ2-1
size: -
CDR3: CASSLAGNEQFF
DNA: TGTGCCAGCAGTTTAGCCGGTAATGAGCAGTTCTTC

V: TRBV7-2
D: -
J: TRBJ1-5
size: -
CDR3: CASSLRGANQPQHF
DNA: TGTGCCAGCAGCTTACGAGGGGCGAATCAGCCCCAGCATTTT

V: TRBV28
D: -
J: TRBJ2-7
size: -
CDR3: CASSLSRRGLSYEQYF
DNA: TGTGCCAGCAGTTTATCCCGCAGGGGACTCTCCTACGAGCAGTACTTC

V: TRBV30
D: -
J: TRBJ2-1
size: -
CDR3: CAWRAFRNEQFF
DNA: TGTGCCTGGAGGGCTTTTCGCAATGAGCAGTTCTTC

V: TRBV5-8
D: TRBD1
J: TRBJ2-2
size: -
CDR3: CASSDTSGTGDTGELFF
DNA: TGTGCCAGCAGCGACACCTCCGGGACAGGGGACACCGGGGAGCTGTTTTTT